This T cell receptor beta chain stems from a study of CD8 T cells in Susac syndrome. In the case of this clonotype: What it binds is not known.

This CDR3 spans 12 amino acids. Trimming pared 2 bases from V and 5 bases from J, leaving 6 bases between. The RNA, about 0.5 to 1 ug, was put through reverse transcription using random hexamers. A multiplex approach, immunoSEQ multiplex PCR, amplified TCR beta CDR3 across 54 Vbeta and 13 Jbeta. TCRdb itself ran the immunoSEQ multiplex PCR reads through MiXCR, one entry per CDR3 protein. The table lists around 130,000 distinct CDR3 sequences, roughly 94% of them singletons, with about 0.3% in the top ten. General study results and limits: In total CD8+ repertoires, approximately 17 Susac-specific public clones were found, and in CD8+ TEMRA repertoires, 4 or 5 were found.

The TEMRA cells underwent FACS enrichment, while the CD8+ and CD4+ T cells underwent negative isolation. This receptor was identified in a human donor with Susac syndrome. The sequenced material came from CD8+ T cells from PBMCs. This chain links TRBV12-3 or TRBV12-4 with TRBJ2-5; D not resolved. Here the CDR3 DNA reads TGTGCCAGCAGTTTACAAGAGGAGACCCAGTACTTC. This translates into CASSLQEETQYF.